The 18 T cell receptor beta chains below come from one sample, sequenced in a study of blood T cell repertoires in COVID-19. Sequencing was performed with immunoSEQ multiplex PCR; in TCRdb, only in-frame clones are kept and a portion is missing. The sample holds approximately 58,000 clones; about 79% are singletons and the top ten take about 6%. The sequencing input was peripheral blood. The receptors shown here come from a woman aged 55-75 years with acute or convalescent COVID-19.

This clone is judged medium-sized. This sample also contains other DNA sequences that code for the same CDR3. This chain uses TRBV20-1 with TRBJ2-7, with D perhaps TRBD2 (6 bases). The germline V gene encodes CDR1 DFQATT and CDR2 SNEGSKA (reference sequence). The CDR3 loop spans 11 amino acids. V shed 4 bases and J shed 5 bases, with 9 bases lying between them. This chain's CDR3 is CSATSGHEQYF. The CDR3 DNA follows: TGCAGTGCTACAAGCGGGCACGAGCAGTACTTC.

In its sample, this clone was seen once. This sequence joins TRBV10-3 and TRBJ2-1, with D tentatively TRBD1 (6 bases). The CDR3 totals 12 residues. The V and J ends lost 5 bases and 5 bases respectively, with 7 bases between them. The V gene's germline CDR1 is ENHRY and CDR2 SYGVKD. This CDR3 reads CAISKGDNEQFF. The CDR3 DNA follows: TGTGCCATCAGTAAGGGGGACAATGAGCAGTTCTTC.

The chain is built from TRBV2 and TRBJ2-7, with 9 bases identical to TRBD1. V shed 7 bases, J shed 4 bases, and the junction held 8 bases outside the gene matches. Germline-derived CDR1 and CDR2 are SNHLY and FYNNEI. This CDR3 has 14 residues. The CDR3 region is CASNTGTGPYEQYF. The CDR3 DNA reads TGTGCCAGCAATACCGGGACAGGGCCGTACGAGCAGTACTTC. The full variable domain, with the rest looked up from reference TRBV2 and TRBJ2-7, is EPEVTQTPSHQVTQMGQEVILRCVPISNHLYFYWYRQILGQKVEFLVSFYNNEISEKSEIFDDQFSVERPDGSNFTLKIRSTKLEDSAMYFCASNTGTGPYEQYFGPGTRLTVT.

CDR3 loop: CASSLQGERTEAFF. In DNA, the CDR3 is TGTGCCAGCAGCCTACAGGGTGAGAGAACTGAAGCTTTCTTT. The chain links TRBV2 to TRBJ1-1; a possible D gene is TRBD1 (6 bases). The CDR3 extends over 14 amino acids. CDR1 is SNHLY and CDR2 is FYNNEI in the germline V gene. With 6 bases removed from V and 5 bases from J, the gap between germline ends came to 16 bases.

The chain combines TRBV7-9 with TRBJ1-4, with 7 bases matching TRBD1. The CDR3 has 15 residues. Germline V gives CDR1 SEHNR, CDR2 FQNEAQ (reference sequence). The ends lost 5 bases at V and 4 bases at J; junction bases unmatched: 7. The CDR3 region has the DNA TGTGCCAGCAGCCCGGCAGGACAGGATAATGAAAAACTGTTTTTT. It yields the protein CASSPAGQDNEKLFF.

Points on this clone: The same CDR3 arises from other DNA sequences in this sample as well. V usage is TRBV7-9 and J usage is TRBJ1-4, with a weak D call TRBD1 (5 bases). This CDR3 has 15 residues. Germline CDR1 and CDR2: SEHNR and FQNEAQ (reference sequence). Trimming shortened V by 5 bases and J by 5 bases, and 15 bases separated the two germline ends. CDR3: CASSPPGRGNEKLFF. Here the CDR3 DNA reads TGTGCCAGCAGCCCTCCGGGGAGGGGAAATGAAAAACTGTTTTTT.

The gene calls are TRBV12-5 and TRBJ1-1; D might be TRBD1 (5 bases). V was pared by 0 bases and J by 4 bases, with 9 bases between. The CDR3 consists of 14 residues. Germline values: CDR1 LGHNT, CDR2 FRNRAP. The chain's CDR3 is CASGLVRGGTEAFF. In DNA, the CDR3 is TGTGCTAGTGGTTTGGTTCGCGGGGGCACTGAAGCTTTCTTT.

The chain employs TRBV18 and TRBJ1-2; no clear D gene. V lost 8 bases and J lost 6, with 16 bases in between. In germline, CDR1 is KGHSH, CDR2 LQKENI. The CDR3 runs to 13 residues. The CDR3 sequence is CASTATGKDGYTF. DNA for the CDR3: TGTGCCAGCACCGCCACGGGGAAGGATGGCTACACCTTC.

The chain uses TRBV23-1 and TRBJ1-1; D may be TRBD1 (5 bases). TRBV23-1 is classed as an ORF, of uncertain function. V shed 0 bases and J shed 5 bases, with 7 bases lying between them. CDR3 length equals 13 residues. CDR3 loop: CASSQSRETEAFF. In DNA, the CDR3 is TGCGCCAGCAGTCAATCCAGGGAAACTGAAGCTTTCTTT.

The V gene is TRBV9, the J gene TRBJ1-6; D not certain. Germline CDR1 SGDLS, CDR2 YYNGEE. The CDR3 contains 13 residues. V lost 3 bases, J lost 12 bases, and 13 bases lay in between. The CDR3 is CASSAVGERPLHF. The CDR3 DNA reads TGTGCCAGCAGCGCAGTCGGCGAGCGACCCCTCCACTTT.

This clone was found a few times. V is TRBV5-1 and J is TRBJ1-4, with D maybe TRBD1 (6 bases). Trimming left V 4 bases short and J 8 bases short, with 21 bases between. The CDR3 totals 16 residues. Germline CDR1 and CDR2: SGHRS and YFSETQ. CDR3 nucleotides: TGCGCCAGCAGCCTGGTTGTGGGGGGGCGAGTAGAAAAACTGTTTTTT. Translation: CASSLVVGGRVEKLFF.

V and J are TRBV7-3 and TRBJ1-2, with 9 nucleotides matching TRBD1. The ends lost 3 bases at V and 4 bases at J; junction bases unmatched: 6. The CDR3 spans 15 residues. Germline V gene data show CDR1 as SGHTA and CDR2 as FQGTGA. CDR3 residues: CASSLFTGGFYGYTF. In DNA form, the CDR3 reads TGTGCCAGCAGCTTGTTTACAGGGGGCTTCTATGGCTACACCTTC.

The chain recombines TRBV7-9 with TRBJ2-7; 8 bases align to TRBD2. The CDR3 runs 16 residues. V shed 1 base and J 2 bases; nucleotides not matched to a gene: 7. The germline gives CDR1 SEHNR, CDR2 FQNEAQ (reference sequence). CDR3 bases: TGTGCCAGCAGCTTAGGCGGGGCGGGGGGACCCTACGAGCAGTACTTC. Protein: CASSLGGAGGPYEQYF.

The chain joins TRBV14 to TRBJ2-3; TRBD2 matches at 10 bases. The length of the CDR3 is 16 residues. V was pared by 4 bases and J by 4 bases, with 8 bases of the junction left unmatched. Germline-derived CDR1 and CDR2 are SGHDN and FVKESK. CDR3 in DNA: TGTGCCAGCAGCCGTGGACTAGCGGTGTGGTCAGATACGCAGTATTTT. Translating it yields CASSRGLAVWSDTQYF. The whole variable domain, remainder taken from reference TRBV14 and TRBJ2-3, is EAGVTQFPSHSVIEKGQTVTLRCDPISGHDNLYWYRRVMGKEIKFLLHFVKESKQDESGMPNNRFLAERTGGTYSTLKVQPAELEDSGVYFCASSRGLAVWSDTQYFGPGTRLTVL.

This chain connects TRBV27 to TRBJ2-1, with TRBD2 identical over 12 bases. Germline assignment: CDR1 MNHEY and CDR2 SMNVEV (reference sequence). The ends lost 5 bases at V and 8 bases at J; junction bases unmatched: 7. This CDR3 spans 15 amino acids. Here the CDR3 reads CASSTPSGGGYEQFF. The CDR3 DNA is TGTGCCAGCAGTACCCCTAGCGGGGGGGGCTATGAGCAGTTCTTC.

The J gene is TRBJ2-1, the V gene TRBV6-5; TRBD2 matches 11 bases. Germline values: CDR1 MNHEY, CDR2 SVGAGI. This CDR3 is built from 15 residues. After removal of 5 bases from V and 10 bases from J, the junction contained 10 bases not matched to a gene. This CDR3 is CASSPRLAGSEEQFF. The CDR3 bases are TGTGCCAGCAGTCCCCGACTAGCGGGGTCTGAAGAGCAGTTCTTC.

J is TRBJ2-3 and V is TRBV7-9; 8 bases fit TRBD1. J was trimmed by 6 bases and V by 3 bases; bases with no gene match: 17. CDR1 and CDR2 (germline): SEHNR, FQNEAQ (reference sequence). The length of the CDR3 is 18 residues. The DNA of the CDR3 is TGTGCCAGCAGCTTGTCCGCAGGGGGCCTTCCCGGGGTGGATACGCAGTATTTT. Its protein is CASSLSAGGLPGVDTQYF.

CDR3 DNA: TGTGCCAGCAGCCTTCAGGGGGGCACTGAAGCTTTCTTT. Translated, it gives CASSLQGGTEAFF. This rearrangement joins TRBV7-8 to TRBJ1-1, with TRBD1 identical over 7 bases. Germline V lookup: CDR1 SGHVS, CDR2 FQNEAQ. The CDR3 length is 13 residues. Trimming took 5 bases from V and 4 from J; bases not matched to a gene: 4. The full variable domain, with the rest looked up from reference TRBV7-8 and TRBJ1-1, is GAGVSQSPRYKVAKRGQDVALRCDPISGHVSLFWYQQALGQGPEFLTYFQNEAQLDKSGLPSDRFFAERPEGSVSTLKIQRTQQEDSAVYLCASSLQGGTEAFFGQGTRLTVV.